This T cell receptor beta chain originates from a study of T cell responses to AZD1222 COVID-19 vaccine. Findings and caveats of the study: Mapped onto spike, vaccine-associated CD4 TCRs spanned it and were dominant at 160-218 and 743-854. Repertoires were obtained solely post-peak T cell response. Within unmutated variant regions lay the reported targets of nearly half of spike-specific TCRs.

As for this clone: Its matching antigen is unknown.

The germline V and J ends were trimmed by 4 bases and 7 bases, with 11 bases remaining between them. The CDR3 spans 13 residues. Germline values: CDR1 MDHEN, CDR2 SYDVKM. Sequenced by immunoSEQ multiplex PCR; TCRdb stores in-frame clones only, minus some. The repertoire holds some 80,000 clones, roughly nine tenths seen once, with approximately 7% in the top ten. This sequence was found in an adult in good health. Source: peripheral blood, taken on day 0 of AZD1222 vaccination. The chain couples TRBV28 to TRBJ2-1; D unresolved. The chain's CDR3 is CASSYPILNEQFF. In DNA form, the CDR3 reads TGTGCCAGCAGTTATCCCATCCTGAATGAGCAGTTCTTC.